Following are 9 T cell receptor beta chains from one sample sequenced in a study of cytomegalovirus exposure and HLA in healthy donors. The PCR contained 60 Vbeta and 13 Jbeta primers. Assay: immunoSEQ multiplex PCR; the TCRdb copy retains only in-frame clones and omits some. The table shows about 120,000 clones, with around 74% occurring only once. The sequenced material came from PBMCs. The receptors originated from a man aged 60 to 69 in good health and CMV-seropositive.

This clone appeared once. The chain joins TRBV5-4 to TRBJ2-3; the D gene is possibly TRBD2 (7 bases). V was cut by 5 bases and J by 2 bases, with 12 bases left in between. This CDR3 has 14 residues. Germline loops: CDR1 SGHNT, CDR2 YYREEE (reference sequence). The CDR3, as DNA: TGTGCCAGCAGTAGGGCGGGGGCCACAGATACGCAGTATTTT. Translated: CASSRAGATDTQYF.

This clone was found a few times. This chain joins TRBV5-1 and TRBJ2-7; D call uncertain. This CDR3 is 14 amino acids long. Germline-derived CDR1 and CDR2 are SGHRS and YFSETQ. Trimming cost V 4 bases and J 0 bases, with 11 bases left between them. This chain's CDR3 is CASSLTPTSYEQYF. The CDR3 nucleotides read TGCGCCAGCAGCCTGACTCCAACCTCCTACGAGCAGTACTTC.

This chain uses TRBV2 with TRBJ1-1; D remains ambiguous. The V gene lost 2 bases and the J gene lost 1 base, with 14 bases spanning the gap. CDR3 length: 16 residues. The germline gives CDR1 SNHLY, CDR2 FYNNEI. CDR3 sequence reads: CASSERWAGTNTEAFF. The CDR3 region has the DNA TGTGCCAGCAGTGAAAGGTGGGCAGGAACGAACACTGAAGCTTTCTTT.

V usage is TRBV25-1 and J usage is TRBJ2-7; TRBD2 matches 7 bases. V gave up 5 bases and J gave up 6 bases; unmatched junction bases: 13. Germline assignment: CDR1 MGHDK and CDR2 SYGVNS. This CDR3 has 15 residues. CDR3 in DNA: TGTGCCAGCAGTCGGGGGGTCGGGTTTTGGCTCGAGCAGTACTTC. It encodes CASSRGVGFWLEQYF.

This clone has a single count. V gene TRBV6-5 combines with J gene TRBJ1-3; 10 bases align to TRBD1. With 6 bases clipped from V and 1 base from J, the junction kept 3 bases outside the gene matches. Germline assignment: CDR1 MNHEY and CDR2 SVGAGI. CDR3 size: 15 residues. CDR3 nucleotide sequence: TGTGCCAGCAGGACAGGGGGCGATTCTGGAAACACCATATATTTT. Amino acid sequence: CASRTGGDSGNTIYF.

CDR3 nucleotides: TGTGCCAGCAGTGACTCGAGGCGCTGGAGGGACGAGCAGTACTTC. Translation: CASSDSRRWRDEQYF. The chain uses TRBV6-4 and TRBJ2-7; TRBD2 is a possible D gene (6 bases). This CDR3 comprises 15 residues. Germline V gene lookup returns CDR1 MRHNA and CDR2 SNTAGT. Trimming took off 0 bases at V and 5 bases at J, with 14 bases between the two ends.

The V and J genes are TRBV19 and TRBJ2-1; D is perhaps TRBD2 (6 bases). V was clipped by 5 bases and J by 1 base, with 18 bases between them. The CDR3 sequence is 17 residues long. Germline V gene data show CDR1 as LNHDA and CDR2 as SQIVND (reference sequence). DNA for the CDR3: TGTGCCAGTAGTCGGGACTGGCCCGCGAATTCCTACAATGAGCAGTTCTTC. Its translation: CASSRDWPANSYNEQFF. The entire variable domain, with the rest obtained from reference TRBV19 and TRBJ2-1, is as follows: DGGITQSPKYLFRKEGQNVTLSCEQNLNHDAMYWYRQDPGQGLRLIYYSQIVNDFQKGDIAEGYSVSREKKESFPLTVTSAQKNPTAFYLCASSRDWPANSYNEQFFGPGTRLTVL.

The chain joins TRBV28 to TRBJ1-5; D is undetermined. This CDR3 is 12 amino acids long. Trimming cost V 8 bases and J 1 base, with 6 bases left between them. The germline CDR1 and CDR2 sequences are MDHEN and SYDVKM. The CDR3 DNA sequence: TGTGCCAGCGAGGTGAGCAATCAGCCCCAGCATTTT. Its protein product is CASEVSNQPQHF. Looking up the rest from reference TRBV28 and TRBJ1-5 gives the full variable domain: DVKVTQSSRYLVKRTGEKVFLECVQDMDHENMFWYRQDPGLGLRLIYFSYDVKMKEKGDIPEGYSVSREKKERFSLILESASTNQTSMYLCASEVSNQPQHFGDGTRLSIL.

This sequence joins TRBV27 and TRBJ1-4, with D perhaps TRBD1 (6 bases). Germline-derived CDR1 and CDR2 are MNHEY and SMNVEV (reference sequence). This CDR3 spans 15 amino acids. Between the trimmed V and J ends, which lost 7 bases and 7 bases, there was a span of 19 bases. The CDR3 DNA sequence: TGTGCCAGCACCTCCGGCTGGGGGCGCGTTGAAAAACTGTTTTTT. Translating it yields CASTSGWGRVEKLFF.